These 2 T cell receptor beta chains share one sample of origin, sequenced in a study of shared clonotypes between healthy human individuals. Only in-frame clones appear in the TCRdb table, and some are missing; sequencing was by immunoSEQ multiplex PCR. The profile shows over a million clones, approximately 98.5% of them singletons. The specimen was naive CD4+ T cells sorted from blood. Subset of the sample: CD45RA+ positively selected. These receptors were obtained from a man aged 25 to 40 in good health.

This chain links TRBV29-1 with TRBJ1-2, with D possibly being TRBD1 (5 bases). Between the trimmed V and J ends, which lost 7 bases and 3 bases, there was a span of 15 bases. This CDR3 spans 13 amino acids. Germline CDR1 and CDR2: SQVTM and ANQGSEA. The CDR3 sequence: CSAVGGGDYGYTF. The CDR3 coding sequence is TGCAGCGCAGTCGGGGGGGGTGACTATGGCTACACCTTC.

The CDR3 region has the DNA TGTGCCAGCAGCTTGTTTCGAGCGACAACAGATACGCAGTATTTT. Amino acid sequence: CASSLFRATTDTQYF. The chain has TRBV5-6 and TRBJ2-3; no clear D. V was pared by 1 base and J by 3 bases, with 12 bases between. The CDR3 spans 15 residues. Germline V gene sequence: CDR1 SGHDT, CDR2 YYEEEE.